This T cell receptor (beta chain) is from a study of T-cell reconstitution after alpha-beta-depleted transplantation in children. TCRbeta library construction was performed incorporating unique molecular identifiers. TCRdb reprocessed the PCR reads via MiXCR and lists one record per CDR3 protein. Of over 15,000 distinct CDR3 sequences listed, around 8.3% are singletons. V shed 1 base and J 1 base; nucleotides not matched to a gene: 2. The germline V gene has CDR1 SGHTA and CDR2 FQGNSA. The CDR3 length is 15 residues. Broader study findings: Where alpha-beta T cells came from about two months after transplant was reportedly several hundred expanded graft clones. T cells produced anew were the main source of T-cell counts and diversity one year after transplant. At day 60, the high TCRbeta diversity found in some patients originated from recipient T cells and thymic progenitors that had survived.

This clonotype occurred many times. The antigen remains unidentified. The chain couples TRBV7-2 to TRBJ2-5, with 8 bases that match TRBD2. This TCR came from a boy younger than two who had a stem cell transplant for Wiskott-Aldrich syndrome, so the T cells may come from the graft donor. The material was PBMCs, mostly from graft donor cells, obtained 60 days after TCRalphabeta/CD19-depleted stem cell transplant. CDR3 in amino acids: CASSLGLALQETQYF. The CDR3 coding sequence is TGTGCCAGCAGCTTAGGACTAGCGCTCCAAGAGACCCAGTACTTC.